The source of this TCR beta chain is a study of Tregs in tolerant kidney transplant recipients (dated by TCRdb to the late 2010s). Notes on the research overall: The study applied TCRbeta sequencing to find donor-specific regulatory T cells before combined kidney and bone marrow transplantation and then followed those same cells after transplant. Study-level results and caveats: Expanding Tregs with activated donor B cells appeared to identify the most biologically relevant and donor-specific TCRbeta repertoire. Because the PCR primers were changed over time for some patients, nucleotide-level comparison could not be performed across the samples from those patients. The study was constrained by small patient numbers, and validation of the findings is required in larger populations and under other immunosuppression protocols. In tolerant patients, the expansion of donor-specific Tregs was greater than global Treg expansion, suggesting that the expansion was antigen-driven rather than nonspecific. Biological reproducibility was not directly addressed, though technical replication error appeared minimal.

A remark on this clone: There is no known antigen for this receptor. Per-base qualities were not stored, and no clone one base away is much larger.

The germline V end is reduced by 0 bases and the J end by 8 bases; junction bases left unmatched: 10. Including the terminal cysteine and phenylalanine, the CDR3 comprises 16 residues. Only the CDR3 DNA stays, 48 bases, in frame from base 1. Sequences LGHNA (CDR1) and YNFKEQ (CDR2) are obtained from the germline V gene. For TCRbeta CDR3 sequencing, genomic DNA from the sorted cells was extracted using the QIAGEN DNeasy Blood and Tissue Kit. High-throughput TCRbeta CDR3 sequencing, which included PCR amplification with bias correction and internal controls, was done commercially through immunoSEQ. The published analysis was carried out like this. Unique productive TCRbeta sequences were defined by CDR3 nucleotide sequence when primers matched and otherwise by CDR3 amino acid sequence together with Vbeta and Jbeta genes. Sorting error was corrected by removing sequences shared between sorted populations at a frequency ratio of 2:1 or less, and the remaining shared sequences were assigned to the higher population. Donor-reactive sequences were defined as at least 5-fold expanded in CFSE-low cells versus unstimulated cells, with frequency of at least 0.01% in CFSE-low cells. Repertoire divergence was quantified by Jensen-Shannon divergence using the top 100 TCRbeta sequences ranked by frequency. When a sample had multiple sequencing runs, each run was corrected for sorting error separately and the runs were then pooled. The source is immuneACCESS, and TCRdb retained only in-frame sequences with V and J called. Part of the clones is not carried over; for the studies checked, unresolved V genes explain less than half of this, and the remainder is unexplained. From that table come the V and J calls and clone size; the DNA was used to work out D and trimming. For this sample the table gives approximately 90,000 clones, of which over 85% were detected only once. Jointly, the top ten make up around 1.6% of the sample.

Related donors were used in the transplants with nonmyeloablative bone marrow transplantation, and mixed chimerism was transient in the human trials. Thawed PBMCs were FACS-sorted into unstimulated Tregs (CD4+CD25+CD127-), CD4+ non-Tregs (CD4+CD25-), CD4 cells and CD8 cells. Patients were 4 combined kidney and bone marrow transplant recipients from the ITN036ST trial, and only these trial subjects had samples available. Healthy control blood was separated into PBMCs by Ficoll density gradient and cryopreserved, and patient PBMCs were collected both before and after transplant. The chain is assembled from TRBV4-2 and TRBJ2-1; 7 junctional bases match TRBD1. This TCR was recovered from a human patient who received a combined kidney and bone marrow transplant. Some T cells may originate with the graft donor following a transplant. The sample was CD4+ T cells from blood (PBMCs), taken 12 months after the transplant. In nucleotide form, the sequence is TGTGCCAGCAGCCAAGATGGGCGCAGGGGGTACTATGAGCAGTTCTTC. Its coded protein is CASSQDGRRGYYEQFF.